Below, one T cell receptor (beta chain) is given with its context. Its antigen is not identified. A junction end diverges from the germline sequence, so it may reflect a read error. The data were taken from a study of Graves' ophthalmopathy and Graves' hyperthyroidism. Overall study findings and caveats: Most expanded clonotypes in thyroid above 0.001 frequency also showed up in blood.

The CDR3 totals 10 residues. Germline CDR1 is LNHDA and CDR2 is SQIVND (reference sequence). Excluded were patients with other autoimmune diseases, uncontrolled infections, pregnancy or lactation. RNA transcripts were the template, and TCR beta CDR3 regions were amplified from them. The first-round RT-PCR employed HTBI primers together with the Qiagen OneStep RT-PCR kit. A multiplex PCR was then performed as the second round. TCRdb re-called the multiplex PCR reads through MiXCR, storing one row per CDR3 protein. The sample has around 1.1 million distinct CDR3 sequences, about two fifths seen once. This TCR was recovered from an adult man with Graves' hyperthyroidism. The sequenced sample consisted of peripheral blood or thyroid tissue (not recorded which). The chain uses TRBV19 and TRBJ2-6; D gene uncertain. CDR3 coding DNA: TGTGCCAGTAGGGCAGGAGTCGAAGCTTTC. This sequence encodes CASRAGVEAF.